This T cell receptor beta chain was found in a study of naive and memory T cell subsets. This clonotype was seen a handful of times. Unmatched junction bases numbered 11, after V lost 5 bases and J lost 7 bases. CDR3 length: 14 residues. Per germline, CDR1 MNHEY and CDR2 SMNVEV (reference sequence). Two oligonucleotides, mixed equimolar, formed the beta constant-region primer covering TRBC1 and TRBC2. TCRdb used MiXCR to reprocess the UMI-ligation and nested PCR reads, holding one entry per CDR3 protein. This table has about 85,000 distinct CDR3 sequences, 10% to 15% appearing once. CD4 T cells were positively selected, then CD8 T cells from the CD4-negative fraction.

This receptor was taken from a human donor in good health. The gene calls are TRBV27 and TRBJ2-7; 7 bases are a match to TRBD1. Input material: central memory CD4+ T cells from blood. Here the CDR3 reads CASSPIGQAREQYF. In DNA, the CDR3 is TGTGCCAGCAGTCCTATAGGACAGGCGAGGGAGCAGTACTTC.